This TCR beta chain is from a study of Graves' ophthalmopathy and Graves' hyperthyroidism. About this clonotype: The antigen is undetermined.

From RNA, the CDR3 regions of TCR beta chains were amplified and sequenced. An opening RT-PCR round employed HTBI primers and preceded a second-round multiplex PCR. TCRdb re-called the multiplex PCR reads with MiXCR, one entry per CDR3 protein. The sample includes approximately 640,000 distinct CDR3 sequences, just over 40% of them seen just once. The V gene end was trimmed by 3 bases and the J gene end by 2 bases; junction bases not matched to a gene: 5. Germline V CDR1 and CDR2: SGHTA, FQGNSA. The CDR3 sequence is 17 residues long. Study results and caveats: Most expanded thyroid clonotypes above 0.001 frequency also appeared in blood.

The sample consisted of peripheral blood. The chain has TRBV7-2 and TRBJ2-6, with 9 bases matching TRBD1. This TCR was sampled from an adult man with Graves' ophthalmopathy. The DNA of the CDR3 is TGTGCCAGCAGCTTGGGGGACAGGGTCACTGGGGCCAACGTCCTGACTTTC. Amino acid sequence: CASSLGDRVTGANVLTF.